These 23 T cell receptor beta chains came from one sample sequenced in a study of cytomegalovirus exposure and HLA in healthy donors. PCR used 60 Vbeta primers and 13 Jbeta primers. Sequenced by immunoSEQ multiplex PCR; TCRdb stores in-frame clones only, minus some. The sample includes over 100,000 clones, 73% of them seen just once. The source material was PBMCs. Every receptor here comes from a woman between 40 and 50 years old in good health and CMV-seropositive.

This chain connects TRBV6-1 to TRBJ2-7, with D maybe TRBD1 (5 bases). The ends were cut back, 6 bases at V and 2 bases at J, with 8 bases in the middle. CDR1 and CDR2 from the germline V gene are MNHNS and SASEGT. This CDR3 has 12 residues. CDR3 coding DNA: TGTGCCAGCAGGACAGAAACCTACGAGCAGTACTTC. Protein sequence: CASRTETYEQYF.

This chain joins TRBV2 and TRBJ2-2, with 8 positions matching TRBD2. J gave up 6 bases and V 10 bases, and 7 bases lay outside the gene matches. The CDR3 consists of 13 residues. Germline loops: CDR1 SNHLY, CDR2 FYNNEI. The CDR3 DNA reads as TGTGCCACGCGGACTAGCTCGGCCGGGGAGCTGTTTTTT. Its protein is CATRTSSAGELFF.

The CDR3: CASRQAGYGYTF. The CDR3 nucleotides read TGTGCCAGCAGGCAGGCTGGCTATGGCTACACCTTC. The V and J genes are TRBV28 and TRBJ1-2, with no clear D. This CDR3 has 12 amino acids. Trimming left V 6 bases short and J 4 bases short, with 9 bases between. Germline V gives CDR1 MDHEN, CDR2 SYDVKM.

The gene calls are TRBV29-1 and TRBJ1-2, with a possible D match to TRBD1 (5 bases). CDR1 and CDR2 (germline): SQVTM, ANQGSEA. Deletions cut 4 bases from V and 6 bases from J, with 18 bases between. This CDR3 is built from 14 residues. The CDR3 sequence is CSVVRTGLSHGYTF. The CDR3 DNA reads TGCAGCGTTGTTAGAACAGGCCTCTCCCATGGCTACACCTTC. Based on the CDR3 plus reference TRBV29-1 and TRBJ1-2, the full variable domain is SAVISQKPSRDICQRGTSLTIQCQVDSQVTMMFWYRQQPGQSLTLIATANQGSEATYESGFVIDKFPISRPNLTFSTLTVSNMSPEDSSIYLCSVVRTGLSHGYTFGSGTRLTVV.

V is TRBV10-2 and J is TRBJ2-7; TRBD1 aligns across 7 bases. After removal of 7 bases from V and 2 bases from J, the junction contained 11 bases not matched to a gene. The CDR3 runs 15 residues. CDR1 is WSHSY and CDR2 is SAAADI in the germline V gene. CDR3: CASKQGDRVPYEQYF. The CDR3 DNA is TGCGCCAGCAAACAAGGTGACAGGGTCCCCTACGAGCAGTACTTC.

The chain combines TRBV28 with TRBJ2-1; 8 positions agree with TRBD1. Per the germline V gene, CDR1 is MDHEN and CDR2 is SYDVKM. CDR3 size: 15 residues. J was trimmed by 3 bases and V by 6 bases; bases with no gene match: 7. This chain's CDR3 is CASSKRQGRYNEQFF. The CDR3 coding sequence is TGTGCCAGCAGCAAAAGACAGGGGCGCTACAATGAGCAGTTCTTC. The full variable domain, in which reference TRBV28 and TRBJ2-1 provide the parts outside the CDR3, is DVKVTQSSRYLVKRTGEKVFLECVQDMDHENMFWYRQDPGLGLRLIYFSYDVKMKEKGDIPEGYSVSREKKERFSLILESASTNQTSMYLCASSKRQGRYNEQFFGPGTRLTVL.

This sequence joins TRBV5-3 and TRBJ2-1; a weak D match, TRBD1 (6 bases). Being an ORF, TRBV5-3 has a function that is uncertain. CDR3 length: 16 amino acids. V was clipped by 3 bases and J by 3 bases, with 16 bases between them. Here the CDR3 reads CARSSESRGYYNEQFF. The CDR3 DNA reads TGTGCCAGAAGCTCCGAGAGCAGGGGTTACTACAATGAGCAGTTCTTC.

The genes are TRBV30 and TRBJ1-5; 8 bases are a match to TRBD1. CDR1 is GTSNPN and CDR2 is SVGIG in the germline V gene (reference sequence). The CDR3 spans 15 residues. V was clipped by 3 bases and J by 2 bases; unmatched bases: 6. Written as DNA, the CDR3 is TGTGCCTGGAGCGGCAACAGGGGGGGCAATCAGCCCCAGCATTTT. Translated: CAWSGNRGGNQPQHF.

The V gene is TRBV9, the J gene TRBJ1-6; the D is unclear. Trimming left V 4 bases short and J 0 bases short, with 11 bases between. CDR1 and CDR2 from the germline V gene are SGDLS and YYNGEE. The CDR3 has 16 residues. This CDR3 is CASSREATSYNSPLHF. The CDR3 DNA sequence: TGTGCCAGCAGCCGGGAAGCTACCTCCTATAATTCACCCCTCCACTTT.

This chain links TRBV5-1 with TRBJ2-5; 13 nucleotides match TRBD2. The CDR3 is 15 amino acids. Trimming removed 4 bases from V and 7 bases from J; junction bases left unmatched: 7. Germline V lookup: CDR1 SGHRS, CDR2 YFSETQ. CDR3 protein: CASSPGLAGVGTQYF. Written as DNA, the CDR3 is TGCGCCAGCAGCCCCGGACTAGCGGGAGTTGGGACCCAGTACTTC. The whole variable domain, remainder taken from reference TRBV5-1 and TRBJ2-5, is KAGVTQTPRYLIKTRGQQVTLSCSPISGHRSVSWYQQTPGQGLQFLFEYFSETQRNKGNFPGRFSGRQFSNSRSEMNVSTLELGDSALYLCASSPGLAGVGTQYFGPGTRLLVL.

V is TRBV29-1 and J is TRBJ1-3; possibly TRBD1 for D (6 bases). V lost 7 bases and J 4 bases, leaving 8 bases between the germline ends. The CDR3 loop spans 11 amino acids. Germline V lookup: CDR1 SQVTM, CDR2 ANQGSEA. DNA for the CDR3: TGCAGCGGGACAGTGGGAAACACCATATATTTT. It yields the protein CSGTVGNTIYF. Looking up the rest from reference TRBV29-1 and TRBJ1-3 gives the full variable domain: SAVISQKPSRDICQRGTSLTIQCQVDSQVTMMFWYRQQPGQSLTLIATANQGSEATYESGFVIDKFPISRPNLTFSTLTVSNMSPEDSSIYLCSGTVGNTIYFGEGSWLTVV.

The rearrangement joins TRBV29-1 to TRBJ2-7, with 7 nucleotides matching TRBD1. V was clipped by 1 base and J by 6 bases; unmatched bases: 6. The CDR3 is 13 amino acids. Germline-derived CDR1 and CDR2 are SQVTM and ANQGSEA. CDR3 DNA sequence: TGCAGCGTTGAAGTTTTACAGGGGAGCGAGCAGTACTTC. Translation: CSVEVLQGSEQYF.

The chain is built from TRBV4-3 and TRBJ2-5, with 7 bases identical to TRBD2. CDR1 and CDR2 (germline): LGHNA, YSLEER. This CDR3 is 15 amino acids long. V trimming: 4 bases; J trimming: 0 bases; junction bases outside the gene matches: 5. CDR3 DNA: TGCGCCAGCAGCCGGGCCGGGACTAACCAAGAGACCCAGTACTTC. Protein: CASSRAGTNQETQYF.

The chain joins TRBV7-2 to TRBJ2-1, with 10 nucleotides matching TRBD1. Per germline, CDR1 SGHTA and CDR2 FQGNSA. The J segment lost 16 bases and the V segment lost 3 bases, leaving 3 bases of the junction unmatched. The CDR3 runs to 11 residues. CDR3 loop: CASSFGTGVFF. Here the CDR3 DNA reads TGTGCCAGCAGCTTTGGGACAGGGGTATTCTTC.

V usage is TRBV2 and J usage is TRBJ2-7; TRBD1 agrees at 7 bases. With 4 bases clipped from V and 6 bases from J, the junction kept 3 bases outside the gene matches. Germline CDR1 reads SNHLY; CDR2 reads FYNNEI. The CDR3 spans 12 residues. CDR3 in amino acids: CASSATGREQYF. In nucleotides, the CDR3 is TGTGCCAGCAGTGCGACAGGGCGCGAGCAGTACTTC.

As DNA, the CDR3 is TGTGCCAGCAGTCCCAGGGGAGCTTACAATGAGCAGTTCTTC. Translating it yields CASSPRGAYNEQFF. The chain couples TRBV27 to TRBJ2-1; tentative D call: TRBD1 (6 bases). The V end lost 5 bases, the J end lost 4 bases, and 12 bases lay between the germline ends. The CDR3 is made up of 14 amino acids. Germline values: CDR1 MNHEY, CDR2 SMNVEV (reference sequence).

The rearrangement links TRBV15 to TRBJ1-5, with TRBD1 matching 7 bases. Germline loops: CDR1 LNHNV, CDR2 YYDKDF (reference sequence). V was clipped by 0 bases and J by 2 bases; unmatched bases: 7. CDR3 size: 17 residues. CDR3 residues: CATSRDSRTGGNQPQHF. For the CDR3, the DNA is TGTGCCACCAGCAGAGATAGCCGGACAGGAGGCAATCAGCCCCAGCATTTT.

DNA for the CDR3: TGTGCCAGCCAATCAGGCACTGAAGCTTTCTTT. Amino acids: CASQSGTEAFF. The chain combines TRBV6-5 with TRBJ1-1; D not certain. The CDR3 spans 11 residues. CDR1 is MNHEY and CDR2 is SVGAGI in the germline V gene. V was shortened by 8 bases and J by 4 bases, with 8 bases between the two germline ends.

This sequence joins TRBV28 and TRBJ2-7; 8 nucleotides agree with TRBD1. This CDR3 spans 14 amino acids. The junction had 9 bases not matched to a gene; V was cut back by 6 bases and J by 5 bases. Germline V CDR1 and CDR2: MDHEN, SYDVKM. The CDR3 loop is CASRPPGQVHEQYF. As DNA, the CDR3 is TGTGCCAGCAGACCACCGGGACAGGTCCACGAGCAGTACTTC.

This clone turned up a few times. The gene calls are TRBV7-2 and TRBJ2-2; TRBD2 might be the D (7 bases). The CDR3 totals 14 residues. The V and J ends lost 4 bases and 8 bases respectively, with 14 bases between them. Germline values: CDR1 SGHTA, CDR2 FQGNSA. The DNA of the CDR3 is TGTGCCAGCAGCTCCCTCGGGGGGCGTGGGGAGCTGTTTTTT. Translating it yields CASSSLGGRGELFF.

The chain recombines TRBV19 with TRBJ1-6; perhaps TRBD1 as D (5 bases). V was trimmed by 1 base and J by 9 bases, leaving 16 bases between them. Germline V gives CDR1 LNHDA, CDR2 SQIVND (reference sequence). The CDR3 extends over 16 amino acids. CDR3 sequence (DNA): TGTGCCAGTAGTATAGGTCAGGGAGGCCGAGTTTCACCCCTCCACTTT. Amino acids: CASSIGQGGRVSPLHF.

The chain employs TRBV10-1 and TRBJ1-6; tentative D call: TRBD1 (5 bases). Germline CDR1 is WNHNN and CDR2 is SYGVQD (reference sequence). Trimming shortened V by 10 bases and J by 0 bases, and 31 bases separated the two germline ends. The CDR3 has 21 residues. This CDR3 is CATSKHRGVFGFGSYNSPLHF. DNA for the CDR3: TGCGCCACCTCTAAGCATAGGGGTGTTTTTGGGTTCGGCTCCTATAATTCACCCCTCCACTTT.

This clone was counted once. The chain joins TRBV10-2 to TRBJ2-1; 9 bases align to TRBD2. The ends lost 6 bases at V and 2 bases at J; junction bases unmatched: 5. Per the germline V gene, CDR1 is WSHSY and CDR2 is SAAADI. The CDR3 runs 15 residues. The CDR3 DNA is TGCGCCAGCAGGCTAGCGGGATCGACCTACAATGAGCAGTTCTTC. It translates to CASRLAGSTYNEQFF.